This T cell receptor (beta chain) was documented in a study of molecular identifiers for immune sequencing clone quantification. Looked up from germline, CDR1 is LNHDA and CDR2 is SQIVND (reference sequence). The CDR3 covers 13 residues. The germline V and J ends were trimmed by 10 bases and 0 bases, with 12 bases remaining between them. TCRdb itself ran the PCR reads through MiXCR, one entry per CDR3 protein. The table shows around 460,000 distinct CDR3 sequences, with about 26% occurring only once. The rearrangement links TRBV19 to TRBJ1-1; D is unresolved. Sequenced: naive CD8+ T cells from blood, with Jurkat cell RNA spiked in. As for subset: FACS-sorted CD8+CD4-CCR7+CD45RA+ naive T cells. The TCR sequence derives from a human donor in good health. Some libraries in this study had Jurkat cell RNA spiked in. CDR3 nucleotide sequence: TGTGCCACAAGCGGGTCTTTGAACACTGAAGCTTTCTTT. Translating it yields CATSGSLNTEAFF.